This is a list of T cell receptor beta chains from one sample in a study of cytomegalovirus exposure and HLA in healthy donors. Produced via immunoSEQ multiplex PCR; TCRdb's table is partial and in-frame only. The profile shows fewer than 80,000 clones, roughly 77% of them singletons. The sequenced sample was PBMCs. The origin of the receptors is a woman aged 25 to 45 in good health and CMV-seronegative. Each CDR3 is given with its conserved first and last residue. The order of the fields is V gene, J gene, CDR3 protein.

V gene: TRBV11-3; J gene: TRBJ2-1; CDR3 protein: CASSQDRGNYNEQFF
V gene: TRBV5-1; J gene: TRBJ2-6; CDR3 protein: CASSLGPQNPSGANVLTF
V gene: TRBV7-2; J gene: TRBJ1-1; CDR3 protein: CASSFQGLGTEAFF
V gene: TRBV2; J gene: TRBJ2-1; CDR3 protein: CASNGRGVSQEQFF
V gene: TRBV27; J gene: TRBJ1-6; CDR3 protein: CASSLGGLLNSPLHF
V gene: TRBV4-1; J gene: TRBJ1-5; CDR3 protein: CASSQVLHRGGDQPQHF
V gene: TRBV19; J gene: TRBJ1-5; CDR3 protein: CASSAKGFRVGSQPQHF
V gene: TRBV27; J gene: TRBJ2-2; CDR3 protein: CASSTGLAPGELFF
V gene: TRBV19; J gene: TRBJ2-1; CDR3 protein: CATSGQGRNEQFF
V gene: TRBV7-8; J gene: TRBJ2-1; CDR3 protein: CASSISSGRAGEQFF
V gene: TRBV4-1; J gene: TRBJ2-1; CDR3 protein: CASSQGRLAGDNEQFF
V gene: TRBV7-9; J gene: TRBJ1-1; CDR3 protein: CASDRAGSGDTEAFF
V gene: TRBV6-6; J gene: TRBJ2-1; CDR3 protein: CASRQDGDSYNEQFF
V gene: TRBV4-1; J gene: TRBJ2-3; CDR3 protein: CASSQAGTSGSLTDTQYF
V gene: TRBV28; J gene: TRBJ2-1; CDR3 protein: CASSLMGRPSGHNEQFF
V gene: TRBV27; J gene: TRBJ1-5; CDR3 protein: CASSLWGGGQPQHF
V gene: TRBV11-2; J gene: TRBJ2-1; CDR3 protein: CASSSPDSFVYNEQFF
V gene: TRBV27; J gene: TRBJ2-2; CDR3 protein: CASSRGGAWNTGELFF
V gene: TRBV6-5; J gene: TRBJ2-2; CDR3 protein: CASSYGRNTGELFF
V gene: TRBV7-9; J gene: TRBJ1-2; CDR3 protein: CASSPFEGKGFNYGYTF
V gene: TRBV18; J gene: TRBJ1-4; CDR3 protein: CASSPGQGSLSEKLFF
V gene: TRBV6-5; J gene: TRBJ2-3; CDR3 protein: CASSLGTGTDTQYF
V gene: TRBV6-5; J gene: TRBJ2-7; CDR3 protein: CASSRPDRGIYEQYF
V gene: TRBV7-9; J gene: TRBJ2-7; CDR3 protein: CASSPTGGEQYF
V gene: TRBV19; J gene: TRBJ2-1; CDR3 protein: CASSTPPRNEQFF
V gene: TRBV5-6; J gene: TRBJ1-2; CDR3 protein: CASSLASGFYTF
V gene: TRBV7-9; J gene: TRBJ2-3; CDR3 protein: CASSGVGAPRADTQYF
V gene: TRBV4-3; J gene: TRBJ1-1; CDR3 protein: CASSQEPTTREAFF
V gene: TRBV16; J gene: TRBJ1-2; CDR3 protein: CASSQSWQDYGYTF
V gene: TRBV19; J gene: TRBJ2-4; CDR3 protein: CASTPGGEAIQYF
V gene: TRBV7-8; J gene: TRBJ2-6; CDR3 protein: CASSFLDRAASSGANVLTF
V gene: TRBV5-6; J gene: TRBJ2-7; CDR3 protein: CASSLVSQGAGASYEQYF
V gene: TRBV15; J gene: TRBJ1-3; CDR3 protein: CATSRDPTDTIYF
V gene: TRBV11-2; J gene: TRBJ2-5; CDR3 protein: CASSSLALRETQYF
V gene: TRBV5-6; J gene: TRBJ2-7; CDR3 protein: CASSLGRYEQYF
V gene: TRBV7-3; J gene: TRBJ2-2; CDR3 protein: CASSGTGGTGELFF
V gene: TRBV6-6; J gene: TRBJ1-1; CDR3 protein: CASSYYGEGAEAFF
V gene: TRBV7-3; J gene: TRBJ2-1; CDR3 protein: CASSLAGDWREQFF
V gene: TRBV6-5; J gene: -; CDR3 protein: CASTSGLGSGEQYF
V gene: TRBV9; J gene: TRBJ1-3; CDR3 protein: CASSRDRGLSGNTIYF